A single sample gave rise to the 3 T cell receptor beta chains below, sequenced in a study of neurological immune-mediated disorders (dated by TCRdb to between 2018 and 2021). The meaning of the sample's time point label: technical triplicate 2. Library construction relied on 5' RACE. The sequencing machine was an Illumina HiSeq 2500. The raw public reads went through TCRdb reprocessing: fastp at Q25, MiXCR clone calling, in-frame beta chains kept. Identical CDR3 protein sequences are pooled into one entry, listed with their most common genes and DNA. This sample lists tens of thousands of distinct CDR3 sequences; approximately 25% were detected once. The ten top clones hold around 4.5% of the sample. Specimen: PBMCs. The source is a man aged 55 to 69 with HTLV-1-associated myelopathy (HAM/TSP).

This clonotype was seen at least ten times. The V gene is TRBV5-6, the J gene TRBJ1-6; 7 bases are shared with TRBD1. V lost 2 bases to trimming and J lost 9 bases; unmatched junction nucleotides: 8. CDR1 is SGHDT, CDR2 YYEEEE, per germline. The CDR3 spans 15 residues. CDR3 sequence: CASSFGRQGGSPLHF. In DNA form, the CDR3 reads TGTGCCAGCAGCTTTGGGAGACAGGGAGGTTCACCCCTCCACTTT.

The table lists this clonotype with many counts. The rearrangement uses TRBV5-1 and TRBJ1-4, with D maybe TRBD1 (6 bases). This CDR3 contains 15 residues. Germline CDR1 is SGHRS and CDR2 is YFSETQ. V lost 4 bases and J lost 6, with 16 bases in between. The CDR3 DNA reads as TGCGCCAGCAGCCCTAGGAGGGGGGCTGATGAAAAACTGTTTTTT. This sequence encodes CASSPRRGADEKLFF.

The rearrangement joins TRBV10-3 to TRBJ2-2; 10 bases are shared with TRBD1. V dropped 3 bases and J dropped 4; count of bases not matched to a gene: 5. Germline CDR1 and CDR2: ENHRY and SYGVKD. The CDR3 totals 16 residues. CDR3 sequence reads: CAISDVGTGVTGELFF. The DNA of the CDR3 is TGTGCCATCAGTGATGTCGGGACAGGGGTCACCGGGGAGCTGTTTTTT.